The clone carrying this T cell receptor (beta chain) appeared a few times. Its antigen remains unidentified. This sample is part of a study of response to subunit inactivated influenza vaccine. Overall study results and limits: The authors proposed limited new T cell recruitment per seasonal influenza vaccination.

This CDR3 is 14 amino acids long. V lost 6 bases and J 4 bases, leaving 15 bases between the germline ends. Germline lookup yields CDR1 KGHSH and CDR2 LQKENI. One entry per CDR3 protein, called by TCRdb with MiXCR from the RT-PCR reads. This table has around 570,000 distinct CDR3 sequences, around 8% appearing once. The TCR comes from a man between 50 and 69 years old who received an inactivated influenza vaccine. Sequences were derived from PBMCs from blood, sampled less than 30 months after vaccination. The chain employs TRBV18 and TRBJ2-5; D is possibly TRBD2 (6 bases). CDR3 in DNA: TGTGCCAGCTCCGACAACCAGGGAGGAGAGACCCAGTACTTC. Protein product: CASSDNQGGETQYF.